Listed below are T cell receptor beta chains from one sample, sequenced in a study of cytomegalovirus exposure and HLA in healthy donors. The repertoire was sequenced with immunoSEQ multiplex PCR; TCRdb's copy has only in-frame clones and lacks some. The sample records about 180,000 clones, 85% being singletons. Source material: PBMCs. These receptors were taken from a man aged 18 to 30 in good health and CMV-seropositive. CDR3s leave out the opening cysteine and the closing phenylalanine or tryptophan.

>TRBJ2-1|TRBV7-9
ASSLEYGNEQF
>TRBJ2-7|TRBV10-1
ASSVGQGRDEQY
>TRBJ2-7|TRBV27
ASSLQGNEQY
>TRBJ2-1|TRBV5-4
ASSRSTSGGNEQF
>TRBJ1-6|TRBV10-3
AISEIGASPLH
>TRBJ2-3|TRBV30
AWSVLKGGGS
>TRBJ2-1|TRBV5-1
ASSLPQGIDEQF
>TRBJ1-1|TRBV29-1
SVRLVTEAF
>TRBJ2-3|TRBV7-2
ASSPRTSGGPTRRDTQY
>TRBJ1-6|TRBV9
ASSVEDSVSSPLH
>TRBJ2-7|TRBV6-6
ASSFRDSSYEQY
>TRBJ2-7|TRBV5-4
ASSPGDQRGSYEQY
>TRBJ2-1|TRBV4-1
ASSSQLRNEQF
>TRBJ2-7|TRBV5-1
ASSPQTGDEQY
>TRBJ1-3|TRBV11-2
ASSSPGNTIY
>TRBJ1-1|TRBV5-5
ASSLADTEAF
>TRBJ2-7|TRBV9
ASSVGGTGFSYEQY
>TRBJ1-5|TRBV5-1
ASSLAGGSNQPQH
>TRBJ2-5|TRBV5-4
ASTLSAGGRRGETQY
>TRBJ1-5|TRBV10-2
ASSVGSGASQPQH
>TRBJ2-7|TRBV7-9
ASSMPPPGREQY
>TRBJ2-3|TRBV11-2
ATTNRPVEATDTQY
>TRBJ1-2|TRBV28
ASSSPGEGGYGYT
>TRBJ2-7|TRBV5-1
ASSLYASGGTREQY
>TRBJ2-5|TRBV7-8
ASSLGGRSETQY
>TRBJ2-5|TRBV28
ASILAGGVGTQY
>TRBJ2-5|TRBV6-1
ASNPQGGVETQY
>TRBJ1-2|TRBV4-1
ASSQVVRGDGYGYT
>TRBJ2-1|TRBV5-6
ASSSPSVAGGLNEQF
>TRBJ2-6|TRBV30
AWAVSGANVLT
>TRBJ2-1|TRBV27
ASSPPGGEQF
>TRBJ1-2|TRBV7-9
ASSLAQGYYGYT
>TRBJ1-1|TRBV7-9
ASTEGNTEAF
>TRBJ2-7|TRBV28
ASSAPGQGATY
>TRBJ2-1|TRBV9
ASSSRDFSYNEQF
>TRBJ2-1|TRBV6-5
ASSSDRGTYNEQF
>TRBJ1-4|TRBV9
ASSGRDSNEKLF
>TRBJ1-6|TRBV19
ASSQGLGSSYNSPLH
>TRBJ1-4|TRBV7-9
ASSDSPGEKLF
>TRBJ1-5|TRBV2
ASSEWGDRQGAQPQH
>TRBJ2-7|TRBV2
ASCLDSGEQY
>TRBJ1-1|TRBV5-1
ASSLAGQLTEAF
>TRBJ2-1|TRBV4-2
ASSQEVTAGGWVGQF
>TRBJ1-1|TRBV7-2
ASSPVGGDTEAF
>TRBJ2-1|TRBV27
ASSHISGLAGGNEQF
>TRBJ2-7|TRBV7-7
ASSPATDSYEQY
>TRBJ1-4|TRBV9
ASSSSGDRELF
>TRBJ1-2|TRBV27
ASSLQGTNYGYT